This record looks at one T cell receptor beta chain sequence and its context. In this sample, this clonotype turned up many times. The antigen it recognizes is unknown. Per-base qualities were not stored, and no clone one base away is much larger. This sample stems from a study of T cells in Graves' hyperthyroidism and ophthalmopathy (dated by TCRdb to the late 2010s). Background for the entire study: Peripheral blood samples were taken at initial diagnosis, before any treatment was given. A discovery cohort of roughly 100 patients, about 44 with Graves' ophthalmopathy and about 58 with stable Graves' hyperthyroidism, was used to find distinguishing TCR V-J signatures. Whether ophthalmopathy could be predicted prospectively was tested in an independent validation cohort made up of about 20 hyperthyroidism patients plus 17 patients who later progressed to ophthalmopathy. The approximately 97 discovery patients were randomly divided into training and test sets at a 7:3 ratio. The study also compared thyroid tissue and blood T-cell repertoires from several Graves' hyperthyroidism patients. After blood sampling, hyperthyroidism patients were treated with methimazole at a starting dose of 30 mg daily, and ophthalmopathy patients were treated with high-dose intravenous methylprednisolone. According to the paper, TCR Vbeta CDR3 sequencing was carried out on more than 120 peripheral blood samples, which came from about 45 ophthalmopathy, 75 or so hyperthyroidism and approximately 17 progressor patients. Overall study results and their limits: In cross-validation, a model built on a 13 V-J signature told ophthalmopathy apart from stable hyperthyroidism with approximately 90% sensitivity and around 81% specificity, and in testing the same model reached 80%/75%. Most expanded thyroid clonotypes (frequency above 0.001) were also found in blood, which suggests that blood repertoires may mirror thyroid immune responses. No statistical method was used to fix the sample size in advance, and group allocation was not hidden from the investigators. During validation, the model predicted progression to ophthalmopathy a median of approximately 6 months ahead of onset, with around 71% sensitivity and 72.22% specificity.

Relative to germline, V is 6 bases shorter and J is 4 bases shorter, with 15 bases between their ends. Measured from the cysteine to the phenylalanine, the CDR3 is 13 residues long. Of the read, only the CDR3 DNA is kept; its 39 bases are in frame from base 1. CDR1 SQVTM and CDR2 ANQGSEA were looked up in the germline V gene. Stable Graves' hyperthyroidism was defined as the absence of progression to ophthalmopathy over 18 months of follow-up. The hyperthyroidism patients were between 18 and 65 years old and newly diagnosed, with a disease duration of less than 2 months. Exclusion was applied to patients with uncontrolled infections, other autoimmune diseases, pregnancy or lactation. Diagnoses were based on clinical symptoms, serum thyroxine and TRAb, thyroid ultrasound and orbital computed tomography. Ficoll-Paque density gradient centrifugation was used to isolate PBMCs from approximately 11 ml of fresh peripheral blood. Trizol reagent was used to extract total RNA, and RNA quality was then checked on an Agilent 2100 Bioanalyzer.

Amplification of TCR beta CDR3 regions was carried out from RNA transcripts. The first round of RT-PCR for the TCR CDR3 was performed with the HTBI primer set and the Qiagen OneStep RT-PCR kit. Libraries were constructed in a second round of multiplex PCR, after which size selection and purification were carried out. Sequencing of the libraries was done on an Illumina HiSeq2000 using paired-end 100 bp reads. The original methods were these. Raw data were processed with SOAPnuke, discarding reads with adapters, uncalled bases, mean Phred below 15, or no exact constant-primer or identifier match. High-quality paired reads were merged with COPE v1.2.5, and unique nucleotide sequences were defined as clonotypes. MiTCR v1.1 was used to align the clonotypes against IMGT TRBV, TRBD and TRBJ reference segments. The analysis included only V-J combinations with a frequency above 0.0001, which together covered roughly 99% of the repertoires. The TCS score was defined as the ratio of F50 (clonal expansion) to E x V (chaos), calculated using BLOSUM62-based TCRdist between CDR3 peptides within each V-J. Welch's t-statistics and random forest reduced some 510 V-J features to about 12, which were used in a naive Bayes classifier (R e1071). TCRdb cleaned the public reads at Q25 with fastp, built clones with MiXCR and kept in-frame beta chains. Rows are unified per CDR3 protein, each entry keeping the most common DNA and genes. The V and J calls shown here were made by TCRdb, not taken from the authors' results. Here the sample has approximately 520,000 distinct CDR3 sequences; 20% to 25% occur a single time. The ten top clones hold around 27% of the sample.

The chain is assembled from TRBV29-1 and TRBJ2-5; TRBD2 could be the D gene, as 5 bases match. The source is a man between 18 and 35 years old with Graves' hyperthyroidism. The material sequenced was blood. The CDR3 protein: CSVSGLFGETQYF. The bases read TGCAGCGTGTCCGGACTTTTCGGAGAGACCCAGTACTTC.